A selection of T cell receptor beta chains follows, all from one sample in a study of CD8 T cells in Susac syndrome. TCRdb passed the immunoSEQ multiplex PCR reads through MiXCR, listing each CDR3 protein once. The table shows tens of thousands of distinct CDR3 sequences, with approximately 92% occurring only once. The sequencing sample was made of CD8+ T cells from PBMCs. Receptor source: a human donor with Susac syndrome. CDR3s include the opening cysteine and the closing phenylalanine or tryptophan.

J gene | V gene | CDR3 length | CDR3 protein
TRBJ2-7 | TRBV28 | 12 | CASRTSGYEQYF
TRBJ2-7 | TRBV6-5 | 13 | CASSGAGPGEQYF
TRBJ1-1 | TRBV19 | 13 | CASRLTLNTEAFF
TRBJ2-7 | TRBV28 | 14 | CASSLQAVSYKQYF
TRBJ2-1 | TRBV6-2/TRBV6-3 | 16 | CASSSSLAGGPGGQFF
TRBJ1-5 | TRBV28 | 15 | CASSLFGRRNQPQHF
TRBJ2-3 | TRBV3-1 | 17 | CASSHLAGPRGTDTQYF
TRBJ1-2 | TRBV29-1 | 14 | CSVEDPEANYGYTF
TRBJ2-5 | TRBV11-2 | 11 | CASSLTETQYF
TRBJ1-1 | TRBV18 | 13 | CASSPPENTEAFF
TRBJ2-1 | TRBV27 | 15 | CASSAGTGVYNEQFF
TRBJ1-1 | TRBV6-6 | 12 | CASSSVGTEAFF
TRBJ2-5 | TRBV4-1 | 19 | CASSQDRVLGPPFQETQYF
TRBJ2-7 | TRBV4-2 | 13 | CASSQGFNYEQYF
TRBJ2-3 | TRBV15 | 15 | CATSRVRGIRDTQYF
TRBJ2-7 | TRBV11-1 | 14 | CASSLERGSYEQYF
TRBJ2-7 | TRBV6-2/TRBV6-3 | 17 | CASSYRSPSGSSYEQYF
TRBJ2-7 | TRBV7-3 | 13 | CASSPGQIVEQYF
TRBJ2-1 | TRBV6-5 | 14 | CASSYSGTAYEQFF
TRBJ1-5 | TRBV7-2 | 14 | CASTPGGSNQPQHF
TRBJ2-3 | TRBV11-2 | 16 | CASSLLAVWGTDTQYF
TRBJ1-5 | TRBV6-6 | 16 | CASSYAAGQLNQPQHF
TRBJ1-1 | TRBV9 | 15 | CASSLNGQTRTEAFF
TRBJ1-2 | TRBV24-1 | 13 | CATSDLQFYGYTF
TRBJ2-7 | TRBV4-3 | 15 | CASSLRGPGSYEQYF
TRBJ1-1 | TRBV2 | 16 | CASSGEVRDSSLEAFF
TRBJ2-1 | TRBV12-3/TRBV12-4 | 15 | CASSLGLAGGNEQFF